This T cell receptor beta chain came from a study of radiotherapy plus CTLA-4 blockade in lung cancer. Method: immunoSEQ multiplex PCR; TCRdb's copy keeps in-frame clones and lacks some. Here the sample spans under 70,000 clones, roughly 77% being singletons. Germline CDR1 and CDR2: GTSNPN and SVGIG (reference sequence). Trimming took off 2 bases at V and 9 bases at J, with 14 bases between the two ends. The CDR3 is 12 residues long. Here the sequenced sample was peripheral blood, taken from a patient treated with radiotherapy plus ipilimumab. The V gene is TRBV30, the J gene TRBJ2-7; TRBD1 is a possible D gene (6 bases). This TCR was sampled from a human donor with non-small cell lung cancer who had a complete response to radiotherapy plus ipilimumab. The CDR3 DNA sequence: TGTGCCTGGAGTAGGGGGTCCGCTGGGCAGTACTTC. Translated, it gives CAWSRGSAGQYF.